This entry lists 21 T cell receptor beta chains sequenced from one sample in a study of blood T cell repertoires in COVID-19 (dated by TCRdb to the early 2020s). Library prep was done by the immunoSEQ multiplex PCR assay. TCRdb provides this immuneACCESS table in a form limited to in-frame rearrangements. Some clones are lacking; in checked studies, under half of them reflect an unresolved V gene, and why the rest are absent is not known. Here the sample has about 150,000 clones; around nine tenths occur a single time. About 2.9% of the sample comes from the top ten. What was sequenced was peripheral blood. These TCRs come from a man aged 60 to 69 with active or convalescent COVID-19.

The rearrangement uses TRBV5-1 and TRBJ1-2; the match to TRBD1 covers 9 bases. The V gene end was trimmed by 3 bases and the J gene end by 1 base; junction bases not matched to a gene: 7. CDR1 SGHRS and CDR2 YFSETQ come from the germline V gene. The length of the CDR3 is 16 residues. CDR3 amino acids: CASSSGGTGRNYGYTF. Here the CDR3 DNA reads TGCGCCAGCAGCTCAGGGGGGACAGGGCGTAACTATGGCTACACCTTC.

The chain is built from TRBV7-9 and TRBJ1-2; D is unclear. The CDR3 has 13 amino acids. Germline-derived CDR1 and CDR2 are SEHNR and FQNEAQ (reference sequence). Trimming took 0 bases from V and 4 from J, leaving 6 bases between them. CDR3 loop: CASSLAVSYGYTF. The DNA of the CDR3 is TGTGCCAGCAGCTTAGCTGTCAGCTATGGCTACACCTTC.

The chain has TRBV30 and TRBJ2-1; 7 bases are shared with TRBD2. The CDR3 is 14 residues long. Trimming removed 1 base from V and 4 bases from J; junction bases left unmatched: 4. Germline V gene lookup returns CDR1 GTSNPN and CDR2 SVGIG (reference sequence). DNA of the CDR3: TGTGCCTGGAGTGGTGGGCGGGAGTACAATGAGCAGTTCTTC. Protein: CAWSGGREYNEQFF. The full variable domain, with the rest looked up from reference TRBV30 and TRBJ2-1, is SQTIHQWPATLVQPVGSPLSLECTVEGTSNPNLYWYRQAAGRGLQLLFYSVGIGQISSEVPQNLSASRPQDRQFILSSKKLLLSDSGFYLCAWSGGREYNEQFFGPGTRLTVL.

The chain is built from TRBV10-3 and TRBJ2-7, with D tentatively TRBD1 (5 bases). Germline-derived CDR1 and CDR2 are ENHRY and SYGVKD. This CDR3 comprises 12 residues. V was pared by 5 bases and J by 6 bases, with 11 bases between. The CDR3 DNA is TGTGCCATCAGTAACAGACAGCGCGAGCAGTACTTC. Its protein product is CAISNRQREQYF.

V usage is TRBV5-1 and J usage is TRBJ2-3; possible D gene TRBD2, 6 bases. This CDR3 contains 17 residues. The V end lost 4 bases, the J end lost 1 base, and 19 bases lay between the germline ends. Germline loops: CDR1 SGHRS, CDR2 YFSETQ. CDR3 region: CASSPMTRSGGTDTQYF. In DNA, the CDR3 is TGCGCCAGCAGCCCGATGACCAGGTCGGGAGGCACAGATACGCAGTATTTT.

This clone was counted once. The rearrangement joins TRBV15 to TRBJ2-1; D gene uncertain. The CDR3 length is 13 residues. With 0 bases removed from V and 3 bases from J, the gap between germline ends came to 3 bases. Germline lookup yields CDR1 LNHNV and CDR2 YYDKDF (reference sequence). As DNA, the CDR3 is TGTGCCACCAGCAGAGATCGCTACAATGAGCAGTTCTTC. Translated: CATSRDRYNEQFF.

The chain combines TRBV7-2 with TRBJ2-7; TRBD2 matches 8 bases. Germline loops: CDR1 SGHTA, CDR2 FQGNSA. The CDR3 is 13 residues long. V lost 5 bases and J lost 10; bases outside the gene matches: 10. In DNA form, the CDR3 reads TGTGCCAGCAGCCCCCCGGGAGGGGTGATCCAGTACTTC. It translates to CASSPPGGVIQYF.

The chain links TRBV28 to TRBJ2-7; 8 bases agree with TRBD1. The CDR3 runs 14 residues. Trimming removed 5 bases from V and 7 bases from J; junction bases left unmatched: 10. Per germline, CDR1 MDHEN and CDR2 SYDVKM. In DNA, the CDR3 is TGTGCCAGCAGTCCCCAGGACAGGGTGGGGGAGCAGTACTTC. As protein: CASSPQDRVGEQYF.

The chain couples TRBV5-1 to TRBJ2-2; a weak D match, TRBD1 (6 bases). The V end was cut by 2 bases, the J end by 1 base, with 9 bases between. The CDR3 runs 15 residues. The germline CDR1 and CDR2 sequences are SGHRS and YFSETQ. The CDR3 is CASSFSGQNTGELFF. In DNA form, the CDR3 reads TGCGCCAGCAGCTTTTCGGGACAGAACACCGGGGAGCTGTTTTTT.

V usage is TRBV11-3 and J usage is TRBJ1-1; 8 positions agree with TRBD1. The CDR3 length is 17 residues. Per germline, CDR1 SGHNT and CDR2 YENEEA. V shed 1 base, J shed 3 bases, and the junction held 10 bases outside the gene matches. CDR3 in DNA: TGTGCCAGCAGCTTAGCCTTACAGGGGGGAACGTACACTGAAGCTTTCTTT. Translated: CASSLALQGGTYTEAFF.

J is TRBJ1-2 and V is TRBV18; unclear D gene. V lost 2 bases to trimming and J lost 14 bases, with 15 bases between them. This CDR3 contains 12 residues. Germline values: CDR1 KGHSH, CDR2 LQKENI. The CDR3 nucleotides are TGTGCCAGCTCACCAAACGGCGGCCCCCAGACCTTC. Encoded protein: CASSPNGGPQTF.

Here the CDR3 reads CATSTYEAGGGKETQYF. DNA of the CDR3: TGTGCCACCTCGACATACGAGGCGGGAGGGGGAAAAGAGACCCAGTACTTC. The chain couples TRBV24-1 to TRBJ2-5; 9 bases line up with TRBD2. Trimming took 9 bases from V and 3 from J; bases not matched to a gene: 16. The CDR3 extends over 17 amino acids. In germline, CDR1 is KGHDR, CDR2 SFDVKD.

This chain uses TRBV19 with TRBJ2-5; 8 bases match TRBD1. The J segment lost 4 bases and the V segment lost 7 bases, leaving 2 bases of the junction unmatched. The CDR3 contains 12 residues. The V gene's germline CDR1 is LNHDA and CDR2 SQIVND (reference sequence). This CDR3 is CASTGGRETQYF. The CDR3 DNA sequence: TGTGCCAGTACAGGGGGCAGAGAGACCCAGTACTTC.

The V and J genes are TRBV7-6 and TRBJ2-7, with 11 bases lining up with TRBD2. The germline V gene has CDR1 SGHVS and CDR2 FNYEAQ. This CDR3 is 15 amino acids long. V gave up 5 bases and J gave up 0 bases; unmatched junction bases: 3. The CDR3 bases are TGTGCCAGCAGCGCCACTAGCGGGGGCTCCTACGAGCAGTACTTC. Translating gives CASSATSGGSYEQYF.

J is TRBJ2-1 and V is TRBV5-1, with 13 bases aligning to TRBD2. From germline, CDR1 is SGHRS and CDR2 YFSETQ. Trimming removed 1 base from V and 9 bases from J; junction bases left unmatched: 4. The CDR3 is 15 amino acids. Here the CDR3 reads CASSLPWTSGSEQFF. The CDR3 nucleotides read TGCGCCAGCAGCTTGCCCTGGACTAGCGGGAGTGAGCAGTTCTTC.

The chain employs TRBV4-2 and TRBJ2-5; 10 positions agree with TRBD2. This CDR3 contains 15 residues. The germline CDR1 and CDR2 sequences are LGHNA and YNFKEQ. V lost 1 base and J lost 5; bases outside the gene matches: 4. CDR3 amino acids: CASSQAGTSAETQYF. In nucleotides, the CDR3 is TGTGCCAGCAGCCAAGCCGGGACTAGCGCGGAGACCCAGTACTTC.

J is TRBJ1-5 and V is TRBV7-9; D call uncertain. Germline loops: CDR1 SEHNR, CDR2 FQNEAQ (reference sequence). Trimming shortened V by 5 bases and J by 2 bases, and 7 bases separated the two germline ends. The CDR3 totals 13 residues. The CDR3 region is CASSAGGNQPQHF. In nucleotides, the CDR3 is TGTGCCAGCAGCGCCGGGGGCAATCAGCCCCAGCATTTT.

The chain uses TRBV28 and TRBJ2-2; weak D call: TRBD2 (5 bases). This CDR3 has 12 amino acids. Deletions cut 6 bases from V and 7 bases from J, with 9 bases between. Germline assignment: CDR1 MDHEN and CDR2 SYDVKM. The CDR3: CASSTEGGELFF. In nucleotides, the CDR3 is TGTGCCAGCAGCACTGAGGGCGGGGAGCTGTTTTTT.

The rearrangement joins TRBV3-1 (or the pseudogene TRBV3-2) to TRBJ1-6, with TRBD1 matching 7 bases. CDR1 and CDR2 (germline): LGHDT, YNNKEL (reference sequence). After removal of 0 bases from V and 7 bases from J, the junction contained 6 bases not matched to a gene. This CDR3 is 16 amino acids long. This CDR3 is CASSQDLSRGNSPLHF. The CDR3 DNA sequence: TGTGCCAGCAGCCAAGATCTTTCCAGGGGGAATTCACCCCTCCACTTT.

The rearrangement uses TRBV7-2 and TRBJ1-5; possibly TRBD1 for D (5 bases). The CDR3 consists of 13 residues. The V end lost 5 bases, the J end lost 2 bases, and 7 bases lay between the germline ends. In germline, CDR1 is SGHTA, CDR2 FQGNSA. The CDR3 nucleotides are TGTGCCAGCAGCCGGGGGGGCAATCAGCCCCAGCATTTT. Its protein is CASSRGGNQPQHF.

As concerns this clone: The junction shows a germline mismatch at one end, possibly a read error. V is TRBV28 and J is TRBJ2-3; weak D call: TRBD2 (6 bases). The CDR3 contains 11 residues. Germline V gene data show CDR1 as MDHEN and CDR2 as SYDVKM. The CDR3 loop is CASSLRDSLLF. CDR3 in DNA: TGTGCCAGCAGTCTTAGGGACTCCCTCCTTTTT.